This TCR beta chain comes out of a study of T cell responses to AZD1222 COVID-19 vaccine. Study-wide points: Spike-specific TCR breadth and depth went up after people got two AZD1222 doses. Reportedly, nearly half the spike-specific TCRs target unmutated variant regions. At 160-218 and 743-854, vaccine-associated CD4 TCRs were dominant, and they spanned spike.

The CDR3 has 12 amino acids. The ends were cut back, 3 bases at V and 9 bases at J, with 12 bases in the middle. From germline, CDR1 is LNHNV and CDR2 YYDKDF (reference sequence). A word on this clone: What it binds is unknown.

Only in-frame clones appear in the TCRdb table, and some are missing; sequencing was by immunoSEQ multiplex PCR. The repertoire consists of tens of thousands of clones, with around nine tenths occurring once and the leading ten covering roughly 7%. The source of this sequence is an adult in good health. Specimen: peripheral blood, collected on day 0 of AZD1222 vaccination. The chain joins TRBV15 to TRBJ2-7, with a possible D match to TRBD1 (5 bases). Here the CDR3 reads CATSSAGFVQYF. The CDR3 DNA is TGTGCCACCAGCAGCGCAGGGTTCGTGCAGTACTTC.